The 27 T cell receptor beta chains listed next were all sequenced from one sample in a study of blood T cell repertoires in COVID-19. Libraries were prepared by immunoSEQ multiplex PCR; TCRdb keeps only in-frame clonotypes and omits some of them. This sample yields 300,000 to 350,000 clones, of which 90% are seen a single time; around 4.3% belongs to the top ten. The sequenced sample consisted of PBMCs or T cells enriched from blood (not recorded which). The receptors shown here come from a woman aged 18-30 years with acute COVID-19.

The table lists this clone with a few counts. The chain uses TRBV9 and TRBJ1-2; 10 bases fit TRBD1. Germline values: CDR1 SGDLS, CDR2 YYNGEE. The CDR3 spans 13 residues. The trim removed 3 bases at V and 6 bases at J, leaving 2 bases unmatched. This chain's CDR3 is CASSADRGHGYTF. In DNA, the CDR3 is TGTGCCAGCAGCGCCGACAGGGGGCATGGCTACACCTTC. The full variable domain, rest sourced from reference TRBV9 and TRBJ1-2, is DSGVTQTPKHLITATGQRVTLRCSPRSGDLSVYWYQQSLDQGLQFLIQYYNGEERAKGNILERFSAQQFPDLHSELNLSSLELGDSALYFCASSADRGHGYTFGSGTRLTVV.

V is TRBV3-1 (or the pseudogene TRBV3-2) and J is TRBJ2-1, with D perhaps matching TRBD1 (5 bases). Germline values: CDR1 LGHDT, CDR2 YNNKEL (reference sequence). The V and J ends lost 1 base and 8 bases respectively, with 18 bases between them. This CDR3 is 16 amino acids long. CDR3 sequence reads: CASSQVTAGPRDEQFF. In DNA, the CDR3 is TGTGCCAGCAGCCAAGTTACGGCAGGGCCGCGCGATGAGCAGTTCTTC.

This clone was found once. The CDR3 protein is CASSQLQGPDTQYF. CDR3 in DNA: TGTGCCAGCAGCCAATTACAGGGCCCAGATACGCAGTATTTT. The rearrangement links TRBV4-2 to TRBJ2-3, with a possible D match to TRBD1 (6 bases). Germline V CDR1 and CDR2: LGHNA, YNFKEQ. The CDR3 covers 14 residues. The ends were cut back, 2 bases at V and 4 bases at J, with 10 bases in the middle.

The chain couples TRBV29-1 to TRBJ1-1; D might be TRBD1 (6 bases). Germline V gives CDR1 SQVTM, CDR2 ANQGSEA. This CDR3 region has 15 residues. Deletions cut 1 base from V and 5 bases from J, with 17 bases between. The CDR3 loop reads CSVEVQGREKTEAFF. CDR3 coding DNA: TGCAGCGTTGAAGTTCAGGGGAGAGAGAAGACTGAAGCTTTCTTT.

This rearrangement joins TRBV5-1 to TRBJ2-1, with 9 bases fitting TRBD2. After removal of 4 bases from V and 7 bases from J, the junction contained 15 bases not matched to a gene. The germline V gene encodes CDR1 SGHRS and CDR2 YFSETQ. This CDR3 contains 17 residues. The CDR3 DNA sequence: TGCGCCAGCAGCCCTATACCGGCCAGCGGGAGGTTTAATGAGCAGTTCTTC. Its protein product is CASSPIPASGRFNEQFF.

The V gene is TRBV7-8, the J gene TRBJ2-1; maybe TRBD1 (5 bases). Germline CDR1 and CDR2: SGHVS and FQNEAQ. The V and J ends lost 1 base and 5 bases respectively, with 18 bases between them. The CDR3 consists of 17 residues. CDR3 in DNA: TGTGCCAGCAGCTTAGTAGTGGGGCCCCCCAAGGACAATGAGCAGTTCTTC. Protein product: CASSLVVGPPKDNEQFF.

V and J are TRBV7-9 and TRBJ2-3, with 10 bases matching TRBD2. Germline trimming cut 3 bases from V and 2 bases from J; bases unmatched to any gene: 5. The CDR3 extends over 16 amino acids. The V gene's germline CDR1 is SEHNR and CDR2 FQNEAQ (reference sequence). CDR3 coding DNA: TGTGCCAGCAGCTTTTTTACTAGCGGGGTCACAGATACGCAGTATTTT. Its translation is CASSFFTSGVTDTQYF.

The genes are TRBV12-3 or TRBV12-4 and TRBJ1-2, with D tentatively TRBD1 (5 bases). Trimming removed 5 bases from V and 8 bases from J, with 15 bases in between. This CDR3 comprises 13 residues. The CDR3 protein is CASSPVGGEGYTF. CDR3 nucleotide sequence: TGTGCCAGCAGTCCGGTGGGGGGGGAAGGCTACACCTTC.

The chain has TRBV24-1 and TRBJ1-4; 9 nucleotides line up with TRBD1. V was pared by 5 bases and J by 5 bases, with 8 bases of the junction left unmatched. This CDR3 has 16 residues. Germline CDR1 KGHDR, CDR2 SFDVKD. The CDR3 DNA is TGTGCCACCAGTGGACCGGGACAGGGACTCAATGAAAAACTGTTTTTT. It encodes CATSGPGQGLNEKLFF.

The chain carries TRBV28 and TRBJ2-7; TRBD2 matches at 12 bases. From germline, CDR1 is MDHEN and CDR2 SYDVKM. CDR3 size: 13 residues. The CDR3 loop reads CASTSGSSYEQYF. In nucleotides, the CDR3 is TGTGCGTCGACTAGCGGGAGCTCCTACGAGCAGTACTTC.

This clone appeared a single time. V and J are TRBV3-1 (or the pseudogene TRBV3-2) and TRBJ2-7; 8 bases line up with TRBD1. V gave up 4 bases and J gave up 5 bases; unmatched junction bases: 7. CDR1 and CDR2 (germline): LGHDT, YNNKEL (reference sequence). The CDR3 runs to 14 residues. CDR3 DNA sequence: TGTGCCAGCAGCCCGGACAGGGCGTGGGACGAGCAGTACTTC. Encoded protein: CASSPDRAWDEQYF.

The chain employs TRBV15 and TRBJ1-1; D is uncertain. This CDR3 has 16 amino acids. Germline V gene data show CDR1 as LNHNV and CDR2 as YYDKDF (reference sequence). Trimming stripped 0 bases from V and 1 base from J, with 12 bases between. The CDR3 spells CATSRDYVGANTEAFF. CDR3 DNA sequence: TGTGCCACCAGCAGAGATTACGTGGGAGCGAACACTGAAGCTTTCTTT.

J is TRBJ2-1 and V is TRBV28; 8 bases line up with TRBD1. This CDR3 is 14 amino acids long. CDR1 MDHEN and CDR2 SYDVKM come from the germline V gene. Trimming took 6 bases from V and 1 from J; bases not matched to a gene: 2. CDR3 sequence (DNA): TGTGCCAGCAGAGGACAGGGATCCTACAATGAGCAGTTCTTC. Translating it yields CASRGQGSYNEQFF. The whole variable domain, remainder taken from reference TRBV28 and TRBJ2-1, is DVKVTQSSRYLVKRTGEKVFLECVQDMDHENMFWYRQDPGLGLRLIYFSYDVKMKEKGDIPEGYSVSREKKERFSLILESASTNQTSMYLCASRGQGSYNEQFFGPGTRLTVL.

The chain has TRBV9 and TRBJ2-1; TRBD2 agrees at 10 bases. V lost 4 bases and J lost 4; bases outside the gene matches: 8. There are 16 residues in the CDR3. CDR1 is SGDLS, CDR2 YYNGEE, per germline. The CDR3 DNA sequence: TGTGCCAGCAGCCCCCAAGCGGGAGGGGTATACAATGAGCAGTTCTTC. This encodes CASSPQAGGVYNEQFF.

The V call is TRBV2, the J call TRBJ1-5; D possibly corresponds to TRBD1 (6 bases). The CDR3 consists of 15 residues. The V and J ends lost 4 bases and 0 bases respectively, with 10 bases between them. Germline V CDR1 and CDR2: SNHLY, FYNNEI. The CDR3 region has the DNA TGTGCCAGCAGTGGGACAGCTAATAGCAATCAGCCCCAGCATTTT. It encodes CASSGTANSNQPQHF.

This chain connects TRBV6-2 or TRBV6-3 to TRBJ2-5, with D possibly matching TRBD1 (6 bases). This CDR3 contains 15 residues. Germline CDR1 MNHEY, CDR2 SVGEGT. Between the trimmed V and J ends, which lost 5 bases and 4 bases, there was a span of 17 bases. In nucleotides, the CDR3 is TGTGCCAGCAGTGGCAGACAGGCCAGGGGAGAGACCCAGTACTTC. It is translated as CASSGRQARGETQYF.

J is TRBJ1-5 and V is TRBV18, with TRBD1 as a possible D gene (6 bases). Trimming pared 3 bases from V and 4 bases from J, leaving 10 bases between. The CDR3 is made up of 14 amino acids. Germline lookup yields CDR1 KGHSH and CDR2 LQKENI. The CDR3 coding sequence is TGTGCCAGCTCACCGGCAGGGGCAAATCAGCCCCAGCATTTT. Translation gives CASSPAGANQPQHF.

The V call is TRBV15, the J call TRBJ1-1; D is undetermined. The CDR3 is made up of 16 amino acids. The germline V gene has CDR1 LNHNV and CDR2 YYDKDF (reference sequence). V lost 5 bases to trimming and J lost 3 bases, with 19 bases between them. The CDR3 bases are TGTGCCACCAGCCTTAGGAGGTTCAACGGGGACACTGAAGCTTTCTTT. It is translated as CATSLRRFNGDTEAFF.

The rearrangement uses TRBV5-1 and TRBJ1-5; the match to TRBD1 covers 7 bases. CDR1 SGHRS and CDR2 YFSETQ come from the germline V gene. CDR3 length: 16 amino acids. Germline trimming cut 2 bases from V and 5 bases from J; bases unmatched to any gene: 10. In DNA form, the CDR3 reads TGCGCCAGCAGCTTAGAAGGCCGGGACAGTCATCAGCCCCAGCATTTT. Protein product: CASSLEGRDSHQPQHF.

The chain joins TRBV3-1 (or the pseudogene TRBV3-2) to TRBJ1-2; TRBD1 agrees at 10 bases. CDR1 is LGHDT, CDR2 YNNKEL, per germline (reference sequence). Unmatched junction bases numbered 8, after V lost 4 bases and J lost 6 bases. The CDR3 contains 15 residues. CDR3 loop: CASSRQGTGAHGYTF. The CDR3 DNA reads TGTGCCAGCAGCCGCCAAGGGACAGGGGCCCATGGCTACACCTTC.

The chain carries TRBV7-2 and TRBJ2-4, with D unclear. V lost 3 bases to trimming and J lost 0 bases, with 9 bases between them. In germline, CDR1 is SGHTA, CDR2 FQGNSA. The CDR3 covers 15 residues. CDR3 residues: CASSFPGRAKNIQYF. CDR3 bases: TGTGCCAGCAGCTTCCCGGGTAGAGCCAAAAACATTCAGTACTTC.

V gene TRBV28 combines with J gene TRBJ1-5, with 7 bases matching TRBD1. The germline V gene has CDR1 MDHEN and CDR2 SYDVKM. The length of the CDR3 is 14 residues. V was pared by 3 bases and J by 5 bases, with 4 bases of the junction left unmatched. The CDR3 is CASSLRQGDQPQHF. The CDR3 DNA follows: TGTGCCAGCAGTTTGAGACAGGGCGATCAGCCCCAGCATTTT.

The chain links TRBV19 to TRBJ2-3, with 9 bases matching TRBD2. Trimming at V came to 7 bases and at J to 4 bases, leaving 12 bases not matched to a gene. CDR3 size: 16 residues. In germline, CDR1 is LNHDA, CDR2 SQIVND (reference sequence). The CDR3 reads CASNAGLAEIPDTQYF. CDR3 DNA sequence: TGTGCCAGTAACGCGGGACTAGCTGAGATACCAGATACGCAGTATTTT.

This chain joins TRBV7-3 and TRBJ1-1; possible D gene TRBD1, 5 bases. The CDR3 is made up of 14 amino acids. V shed 2 bases and J shed 4 bases, with 11 bases lying between them. Germline-derived CDR1 and CDR2 are SGHTA and FQGTGA. CDR3 in DNA: TGTGCCAGCAGCTTAGGTGGACAAACCACTGAAGCTTTCTTT. This sequence encodes CASSLGGQTTEAFF. Looking up the rest from reference TRBV7-3 and TRBJ1-1 gives the full variable domain: GAGVSQTPSNKVTEKGKYVELRCDPISGHTALYWYRQSLGQGPEFLIYFQGTGAADDSGLPNDRFFAVRPEGSVSTLKIQRTERGDSAVYLCASSLGGQTTEAFFGQGTRLTVV.

V gene TRBV30 combines with J gene TRBJ1-3, with D hard to call. The CDR3 consists of 16 residues. The V gene's germline CDR1 is GTSNPN and CDR2 SVGIG (reference sequence). The V and J ends lost 1 base and 3 bases respectively, with 16 bases between them. The CDR3 protein is CAWSEEERVDGNTIYF. The DNA for the CDR3 is TGTGCCTGGAGTGAGGAGGAAAGGGTGGATGGAAACACCATATATTTT.

V and J are TRBV6-5 and TRBJ1-2, with unresolved D. Trimming cost V 5 bases and J 8 bases, with 15 bases left between them. From germline, CDR1 is MNHEY and CDR2 SVGAGI. This CDR3 is built from 13 residues. In nucleotides, the CDR3 is TGTGCCAGCAGTCTGGAAGGACTTCGAGGCTACACCTTC. Its protein product is CASSLEGLRGYTF.

This chain uses TRBV11-2 with TRBJ2-1; 10 nucleotides line up with TRBD2. Germline values: CDR1 SGHAT, CDR2 FQNNGV. The CDR3 consists of 14 residues. J lost 6 bases, V lost 1 base, and 0 bases had no gene match. In DNA form, the CDR3 reads TGTGCCAGCAGCTTAGTAGCGGGAGGCAATGAGCAGTTCTTC. Translation gives CASSLVAGGNEQFF.